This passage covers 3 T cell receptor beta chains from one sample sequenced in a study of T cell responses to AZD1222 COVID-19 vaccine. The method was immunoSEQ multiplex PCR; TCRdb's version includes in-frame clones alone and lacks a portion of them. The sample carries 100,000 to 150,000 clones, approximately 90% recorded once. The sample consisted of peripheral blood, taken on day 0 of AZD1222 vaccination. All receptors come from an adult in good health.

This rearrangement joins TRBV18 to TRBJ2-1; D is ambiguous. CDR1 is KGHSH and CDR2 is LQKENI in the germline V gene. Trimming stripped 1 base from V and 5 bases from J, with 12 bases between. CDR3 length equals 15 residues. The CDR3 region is CASSPLFTTDNEQFF. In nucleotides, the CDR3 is TGTGCCAGCTCACCACTATTCACGACCGACAATGAGCAGTTCTTC. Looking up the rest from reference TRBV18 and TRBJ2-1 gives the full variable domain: NAGVMQNPRHLVRRRGQEARLRCSPMKGHSHVYWYRQLPEEGLKFMVYLQKENIIDESGMPKERFSAEFPKEGPSILRIQQVVRGDSAAYFCASSPLFTTDNEQFFGPGTRLTVL.

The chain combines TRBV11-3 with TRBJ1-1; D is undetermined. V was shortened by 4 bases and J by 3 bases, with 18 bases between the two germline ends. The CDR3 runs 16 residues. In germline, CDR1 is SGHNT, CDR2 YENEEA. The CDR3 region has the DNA TGTGCCAGCAGCTACCCGGGTCCTCCCGGGGACACTGAAGCTTTCTTT. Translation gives CASSYPGPPGDTEAFF.

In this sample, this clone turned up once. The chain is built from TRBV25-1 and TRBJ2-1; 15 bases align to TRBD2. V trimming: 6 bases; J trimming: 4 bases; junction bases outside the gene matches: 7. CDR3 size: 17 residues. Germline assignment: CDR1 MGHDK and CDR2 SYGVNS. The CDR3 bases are TGTGCCAGCAGCGGGACTAGCGGGAGGCCTCCTTACAATGAGCAGTTCTTC. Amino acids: CASSGTSGRPPYNEQFF.